The 29 T cell receptor beta chains presented below share a single source sample, sequenced in a study of patients and donors after allogeneic stem cell transplantation (dated by TCRdb to 2020 to 2022). Library construction relied on RT-PCR. The reads were generated on a NextSeq 550. The raw public data were reprocessed by TCRdb itself: fastp quality trimming at Q25, MiXCR clonotype calling, in-frame beta chains only. For every CDR3 protein sequence, its rows merge into one entry that carries the most common genes and DNA. This sample is represented by approximately 410,000 distinct CDR3 sequences; around 15% of them were singletons. The ten most abundant clones make up roughly 7.2% of the sample. Sequenced material: blood, either unsorted or a sorted T cell fraction (not recorded which). The receptors were sampled from a human donor who was either an allogeneic HSCT recipient or a stem cell or donor lymphocyte infusion donor (not recorded which). It is not recorded whose cells these are; they may come from a transplant donor.

The J gene is TRBJ1-2, the V gene TRBV7-6; D is ambiguous. Per germline, CDR1 SGHVS and CDR2 FNYEAQ. This CDR3 spans 16 amino acids. The V end was cut by 3 bases, the J end by 1 base, with 15 bases between. The CDR3 DNA is TGTGCCAGCAGCTTTAGCCCGGATCTCCATAACTATGGCTACACCTTC. This codes for CASSFSPDLHNYGYTF.

V usage is TRBV15 and J usage is TRBJ1-6; no reliable D call. This CDR3 region has 14 residues. Germline loops: CDR1 LNHNV, CDR2 YYDKDF (reference sequence). V lost 0 bases and J 10 bases, leaving 10 bases between the germline ends. Written as DNA, the CDR3 is TGTGCCACCAGCAGAGATAGGAGCGGATCACCCCTCCACTTT. It is translated as CATSRDRSGSPLHF.

The sample holds a few counts of this clonotype. The V call is TRBV20-1, the J call TRBJ1-2; 9 bases align to TRBD1. The CDR3 is 13 amino acids. Looked up from germline, CDR1 is DFQATT and CDR2 is SNEGSKA (reference sequence). V trimming: 5 bases; J trimming: 5 bases; junction bases outside the gene matches: 6. The CDR3 nucleotides are TGCAGTGCTCCAAGGGACAGGGTATATGGCTACACCTTC. As protein: CSAPRDRVYGYTF.

This clonotype was counted only a few times. The J gene is TRBJ2-1, the V gene TRBV10-2; D might be TRBD2 (6 bases). Trimming took 3 bases from V and 9 from J, leaving 15 bases between them. The germline V gene has CDR1 WSHSY and CDR2 SAAADI. There are 14 residues in the CDR3. The CDR3 coding sequence is TGCGCCAGCAGTGACGTGAGGCCGGAGGGTGAGCAGTTCTTC. Amino acid sequence: CASSDVRPEGEQFF.

This chain links TRBV12-3 or TRBV12-4 with TRBJ2-2; 8 nucleotides agree with TRBD2. The CDR3 is made up of 15 amino acids. The V and J ends lost 4 bases and 6 bases, in that order; junction bases with no gene match: 7. CDR3 sequence reads: CASSSPGGLAGELFF. DNA of the CDR3: TGTGCCAGCAGTTCTCCGGGGGGGCTTGCCGGGGAGCTGTTTTTT.

This clonotype came up a few times. The chain joins TRBV7-9 to TRBJ2-7; no definite D call. V lost 11 bases and J lost 0, with 8 bases in between. CDR3 length equals 11 residues. The germline V gene encodes CDR1 SEHNR and CDR2 FQNEAQ (reference sequence). The CDR3 loop reads CAARLSYEQYF. For the CDR3, the DNA is TGTGCCGCGCGCCTCTCCTACGAGCAGTACTTC.

This clonotype turned up a few times. This sequence joins TRBV5-5 and TRBJ2-3, with 12 bases fitting TRBD2. The V segment lost 4 bases and the J segment 2 bases; nucleotides outside the gene matches: 8. The CDR3 runs to 17 residues. The germline V gene encodes CDR1 SGHKS and CDR2 YYEKEE (reference sequence). The chain's CDR3 is CASSPGLAGRYTDTQYF. The CDR3 coding sequence is TGTGCCAGCAGCCCCGGACTAGCGGGACGGTACACAGATACGCAGTATTTT.

At least ten counts were recorded for this clonotype. The J gene is TRBJ1-1, the V gene TRBV12-3 or TRBV12-4, with unresolved D. This CDR3 region has 14 residues. V was pared by 5 bases and J by 0 bases, with 10 bases between. The CDR3 region is CASSPQTVNTEAFF. CDR3 in DNA: TGTGCCAGCAGTCCCCAAACAGTGAACACTGAAGCTTTCTTT.

Details on this clonotype: A far larger clone is just one base off, so this is likely a read error. The chain combines TRBV7-9 with TRBJ2-7, with D perhaps matching TRBD1 or TRBD2 (6 bases each). V lost 5 bases, J lost 7 bases, and 9 bases lay in between. The germline gives CDR1 SEHNR, CDR2 FQNEAQ (reference sequence). The CDR3 is 11 residues long. CDR3 residues: CASSVGGEQYF. The CDR3, as DNA: TGTGCCAGCAGCGTAGGGGGGGAGCAGTACTTC.

This clonotype was recorded a few times. The chain uses TRBV7-2 and TRBJ1-3; D is ambiguous. The CDR3 contains 16 residues. Germline V gene sequence: CDR1 SGHTA, CDR2 FQGNSA. The ends were cut back, 1 base at V and 0 bases at J, with 10 bases in the middle. CDR3 nucleotide sequence: TGTGCCAGCAGCTTAGTTGACTCAAGCTCTGGAAACACCATATATTTT. Translation: CASSLVDSSSGNTIYF.

This clonotype was counted a few times. This chain connects TRBV5-1 to TRBJ2-1; 8 bases fit TRBD2. Looked up from germline, CDR1 is SGHRS and CDR2 is YFSETQ. Trimming at V came to 2 bases and at J to 1 base, leaving 8 bases not matched to a gene. This CDR3 spans 17 amino acids. CDR3 nucleotide sequence: TGCGCCAGCAGCTTATACGGGGGGGCATCGTCCTACAATGAGCAGTTCTTC. As protein: CASSLYGGASSYNEQFF.

This clonotype was seen a few times. This rearrangement joins TRBV20-1 to TRBJ1-2; 10 bases agree with TRBD1. From germline, CDR1 is DFQATT and CDR2 SNEGSKA (reference sequence). The V and J ends lost 5 bases and 7 bases, in that order; junction bases with no gene match: 13. The CDR3 spans 15 residues. The CDR3 DNA sequence: TGCAGTGCTCGAGGCCGGGACAGGGGAGGACCTGGCTACACCTTC. Amino acids: CSARGRDRGGPGYTF.

The chain is built from TRBV7-9 and TRBJ2-3; perhaps TRBD1 as D (6 bases). The CDR3 runs to 14 residues. Germline values: CDR1 SEHNR, CDR2 FQNEAQ (reference sequence). The V end lost 4 bases, the J end lost 4 bases, and 12 bases lay between the germline ends. The CDR3 sequence: CASSSPRGADTQYF. The CDR3 coding sequence is TGTGCCAGCAGCTCCCCCAGGGGCGCAGATACGCAGTATTTT.

A few counts support this clonotype. The V gene is TRBV2, the J gene TRBJ1-1; 8 nucleotides match TRBD1. The CDR3 totals 16 residues. Trimming took 6 bases from V and 5 from J; bases not matched to a gene: 14. The germline gives CDR1 SNHLY, CDR2 FYNNEI. The CDR3 protein is CASRNLNRGWNTEAFF. The CDR3 coding sequence is TGTGCCAGCAGGAACCTTAACAGGGGGTGGAATACTGAAGCTTTCTTT.

V and J are TRBV5-1 and TRBJ1-2; the D is unclear. The CDR3 is made up of 15 amino acids. V lost 4 bases to trimming and J lost 8 bases, with 21 bases between them. The germline CDR1 and CDR2 sequences are SGHRS and YFSETQ. In DNA, the CDR3 is TGCGCCAGCAGCCCTGGCCACCGGAATTGGGGAGGCTACACCTTC. Protein product: CASSPGHRNWGGYTF.

The chain combines TRBV4-3 with TRBJ2-6; D is possibly TRBD1 (6 bases). V lost 0 bases, J lost 3 bases, and 15 bases lay in between. Germline values: CDR1 LGHNA, CDR2 YSLEER. The CDR3 length is 18 residues. CDR3 protein: CASSQERAGAFGANVLTF. The CDR3 region has the DNA TGCGCCAGCAGCCAAGAAAGAGCAGGGGCTTTTGGGGCCAACGTCCTGACTTTC.

This clonotype has only a few counts. The chain links TRBV5-4 to TRBJ2-3; tentatively, D is TRBD1 or TRBD2 (6 bases each). CDR1 and CDR2 from the germline V gene are SGHNT and YYREEE (reference sequence). CDR3 length equals 17 residues. Trimming left V 4 bases short and J 2 bases short, with 20 bases between. This CDR3 reads CASSPRGTGPFTDTQYF. CDR3 nucleotides: TGTGCCAGCAGCCCGAGGGGGACTGGACCATTCACAGATACGCAGTATTTT.

The chain recombines TRBV6-1 with TRBJ2-3, with D perhaps TRBD2 (6 bases). V was shortened by 7 bases and J by 5 bases, with 22 bases between the two germline ends. Germline CDR1 MNHNS, CDR2 SASEGT. This CDR3 contains 16 residues. The CDR3 nucleotides are TGTGCCAGCACCGAAATCGGGGGACCTCTTGGAGATACGCAGTATTTT. Its translation: CASTEIGGPLGDTQYF.

This clonotype was observed at least ten times. J is TRBJ1-1 and V is TRBV3-1, with 7 bases identical to TRBD1. Germline CDR1 is LGHDT and CDR2 is YNNKEL (reference sequence). Unmatched junction bases numbered 6, after V lost 7 bases and J lost 4 bases. The CDR3 loop spans 13 amino acids. The CDR3 region has the DNA TGTGCCAGCACCACAGGGGTGGGCACTGAAGCTTTCTTT. Translating gives CASTTGVGTEAFF.

This clonotype was found many times. The chain couples TRBV12-3 or TRBV12-4 to TRBJ2-7, with D tentatively TRBD2 (6 bases). The CDR3 length is 13 residues. Trimming removed 6 bases from V and 2 bases from J, with 11 bases in between. The CDR3 region has the DNA TGTGCCAGCAGCCGGGACTTGACCTACGAGCAGTACTTC. Translating it yields CASSRDLTYEQYF.

This clonotype occurred a few times. The V call is TRBV5-5, the J call TRBJ1-1; TRBD1 matches at 8 bases. The ends lost 4 bases at V and 10 bases at J; junction bases unmatched: 12. Germline V gives CDR1 SGHKS, CDR2 YYEKEE (reference sequence). The CDR3 spans 14 residues. CDR3 region: CASSLLIPGTGAFF. The DNA for the CDR3 is TGTGCCAGCAGCCTGCTCATACCCGGGACAGGAGCTTTCTTT.

This clonotype showed up many times. The V call is TRBV4-2, the J call TRBJ2-7; 8 bases line up with TRBD2. Germline CDR1 and CDR2: LGHNA and YNFKEQ. CDR3 length: 13 amino acids. J gave up 7 bases and V 5 bases, and 7 bases lay outside the gene matches. The CDR3 region has the DNA TGTGCCAGCAGCTCCGGGACTAGGGGTGAGCAGTACTTC. Its protein product is CASSSGTRGEQYF.

The chain employs TRBV5-1 and TRBJ2-1; D may correspond to TRBD1 or TRBD2 (6 bases each). CDR1 and CDR2 from the germline V gene are SGHRS and YFSETQ. There are 17 residues in the CDR3. Trimming took 3 bases from V and 2 from J, leaving 18 bases between them. The CDR3 DNA follows: TGCGCCAGCAGCTCCGGGACACTCTGGGGGGCCTACAATGAGCAGTTCTTC. It yields the protein CASSSGTLWGAYNEQFF. Filled out from reference TRBV5-1 and TRBJ2-1, the complete variable domain reads KAGVTQTPRYLIKTRGQQVTLSCSPISGHRSVSWYQQTPGQGLQFLFEYFSETQRNKGNFPGRFSGRQFSNSRSEMNVSTLELGDSALYLCASSSGTLWGAYNEQFFGPGTRLTVL.

There are many counts of this clonotype. The chain employs TRBV4-2 and TRBJ2-2; D is perhaps TRBD1 or TRBD2 (5 bases each). The V gene lost 0 bases and the J gene lost 4 bases, with 15 bases spanning the gap. Germline V gene sequence: CDR1 LGHNA, CDR2 YNFKEQ. The CDR3 length is 17 residues. CDR3: CASSQEGRLESTGELFF. CDR3 in DNA: TGTGCCAGCAGCCAAGAGGGACGGCTCGAGAGCACCGGGGAGCTGTTTTTT.

This chain uses TRBV27 with TRBJ2-7; D ambiguous. This CDR3 region has 13 residues. Trimming removed 6 bases from V and 2 bases from J, with 11 bases in between. Per the germline V gene, CDR1 is MNHEY and CDR2 is SMNVEV (reference sequence). The CDR3: CASSNSLTYEQYF. Written as DNA, the CDR3 is TGTGCCAGCAGCAACAGCCTTACCTACGAGCAGTACTTC.

This clonotype was seen more than once but under ten times. This sequence joins TRBV2 and TRBJ1-2; the match to TRBD1 covers 12 bases. Losses at the gene ends were 3 bases for V and 6 bases for J; bases not matched to a gene: 5. This CDR3 is 15 amino acids long. CDR1 and CDR2 from the germline V gene are SNHLY and FYNNEI. This CDR3 reads CASSEGTGGADGYTF. CDR3 bases: TGTGCCAGCAGTGAGGGGACAGGGGGCGCGGATGGCTACACCTTC. Using reference TRBV2 and TRBJ1-2 for the parts outside the CDR3, the full variable domain is EPEVTQTPSHQVTQMGQEVILRCVPISNHLYFYWYRQILGQKVEFLVSFYNNEISEKSEIFDDQFSVERPDGSNFTLKIRSTKLEDSAMYFCASSEGTGGADGYTFGSGTRLTVV.

This chain uses TRBV2 with TRBJ2-7; TRBD2 matches 14 bases. CDR3 length equals 17 residues. Trimming cost V 3 bases and J 5 bases; bases outside gene matches: 9. Germline V CDR1 and CDR2: SNHLY, FYNNEI. CDR3 in DNA: TGTGCCAGCAGTGAGGGGACTAGCGGGAGAAATACCGACGAGCAGTACTTC. Amino acids: CASSEGTSGRNTDEQYF.

V usage is TRBV12-5 and J usage is TRBJ2-7; 10 bases align to TRBD2. Trimming cost V 0 bases and J 5 bases; bases outside gene matches: 19. Germline CDR1 reads LGHNT; CDR2 reads FRNRAP. This CDR3 spans 20 amino acids. CDR3 DNA sequence: TGTGCTAGTGGTTTGGTAGAAAGGACGCGTTCTAGCGGGAGAGTAAACGAGCAGTACTTC. Translating it yields CASGLVERTRSSGRVNEQYF.

The chain couples TRBV20-1 to TRBJ2-1, with D unresolved. The CDR3 length is 15 residues. V was shortened by 6 bases and J by 0 bases, with 15 bases between the two germline ends. Germline V gene sequence: CDR1 DFQATT, CDR2 SNEGSKA (reference sequence). Here the CDR3 reads CSASGLASSYNEQFF. The DNA for the CDR3 is TGCAGTGCCTCGGGCCTGGCCAGCTCCTACAATGAGCAGTTCTTC.